This T cell receptor (beta chain) was captured in a study of blood T cell repertoires in COVID-19. Study context: Material from acute and convalescent COVID-19 was sourced from the United States, Italy and Spain. Sources were T cells, B-cell-depleted T cells, or PBMCs; the material itself was cDNA or gDNA.

In the original analysis: Reference gene primers were amplified, and this amplification served to estimate nucleated cell counts. Assay: immunoSEQ multiplex PCR; the TCRdb copy retains only in-frame clones and omits some. For V, J and clone size, that table is used; D and trimming come from the DNA. The sample consists of 200,000 to 250,000 clones, 70% to 90% of them appearing once. CDR3 length: 15 amino acids. Between the trimmed V and J ends, which lost 0 bases and 6 bases, there was a span of 14 bases. Per the germline V gene, CDR1 is MNHEY and CDR2 is SVGAGI. This TCR came from a woman aged 55-70 years with active or convalescent COVID-19. J is TRBJ1-2 and V is TRBV6-5, with unresolved D. The specimen sequenced was peripheral blood. The DNA for the CDR3 is TGTGCCAGCAGTTACTCCTACAGTATTCGTGATGGCTACACCTTC. Translated, it gives CASSYSYSIRDGYTF.